The rows below give T cell receptor beta chains drawn from one sample of a study of blood T cells in healthy people across ages. A single record per CDR3 protein comes from TCRdb applying MiXCR to the 5' RACE reads. The profile covers approximately 1,100,000 distinct CDR3 sequences, with less than 50% appearing a single time and 15% to 20% taken by the ten largest. Material for sequencing was blood. Receptors originate from a woman aged 55-69 years in good health. CDR3s include the opening cysteine and the closing phenylalanine or tryptophan. The D gene is left open where the match is weak. Size is omitted from some rows. Given values are once, few, many or a class for expanded clones.

d_call clone_size j_call v_call cdr3_nt cdr3_aa
TRBD1 . TRBJ1-2 TRBV6-6 TGTGCCAGCAGCCGCAGGACAGGCCCGAACTATGGCTACACCTTC CASSRRTGPNYGYTF
. few TRBJ2-7 TRBV7-6 TGTGCCAGCAGCTTAGGTCTAGGGACGTACGAGCAGTACTTC CASSLGLGTYEQYF
. few TRBJ2-7 TRBV20-1 TGCAGTGCTAGAGATCTAATAGAGGGGAATCTTTACGAGCAGTACTTC CSARDLIEGNLYEQYF
. once TRBJ2-7 TRBV2 TGTGCCAGCAAGGTCTCCTACGAGCAGTACTTC CASKVSYEQYF
. . TRBJ1-1 TRBV12-3/TRBV12-4 TGTGCCAGCAATATTAGGGGAGGCACTGAAGCTTTCTTT CASNIRGGTEAFF
. . TRBJ2-7 TRBV27 TGTGCCAGCAGTTTATCGTCGTGGCAGCCCTACGAGCAGTACTTC CASSLSSWQPYEQYF
. once TRBJ2-3 TRBV12-3/TRBV12-4 TGTGCCAGCAGTTTTGCTTCAGATACGCAGTATTTT CASSFASDTQYF
TRBD2 . TRBJ2-7 TRBV27 TGTGCCAGCAGTTTATCCCGGACTAGATCACATCCGTACTTC CASSLSRTRSHPYF
. . TRBJ1-2 TRBV3-1 TGTGCCAGCAGCCAAGGACTGGACCGCACCTATGGCTACACCTTC CASSQGLDRTYGYTF
. . TRBJ2-5 TRBV3-1 TGTGCCAGCAGCCAAGTGGGGCGCGGGGAGACCCAGTACTTC CASSQVGRGETQYF
. . TRBJ2-3 TRBV29-1 TGCAGCGTTGCACCAGGGCCGGATACGCAGTATTTT CSVAPGPDTQYF
TRBD2 once TRBJ2-2 TRBV20-1 TGCAGTGTACTAGCGGGGCCCGGGGAGCTGTTTTTT CSVLAGPGELFF
. few TRBJ2-1 TRBV7-8 TGTGCCAGCATCGGGAGCCCATCCTACAATGAGCAGTTCTTC CASIGSPSYNEQFF
. . TRBJ2-1 TRBV4-1 TGCGCCAGCAGCCAAGGTGGTCTAGAAGCCAATGAGCAGTTCTTC CASSQGGLEANEQFF
. . TRBJ2-5 TRBV7-2 TGTGCCAGCAGCTTTGGCGACTACAATGAGCAGTACTTC CASSFGDYNEQYF
. . TRBJ1-5 TRBV9 TGTGCCAGCAGCATTAAGGAGAGGCGCGGGAGTAGCAATCAGCCCCAGCATTTT CASSIKERRGSSNQPQHF
. few TRBJ1-1 TRBV12-3/TRBV12-4 TGTGCCGGCAGGCTGGGCGTGGGCACTGAAGCTTTCTTT CAGRLGVGTEAFF
TRBD1 once TRBJ1-1 TRBV20-1 TGCAGTGCTAGGGAAACAGGGGGCGAACCTGAAGCTTTCTTT CSARETGGEPEAFF
. . TRBJ2-6 TRBV4-2 TGTGCCAGCAGCCAAGGGTGGGACCAACCTGGGGCCAACGTCCTGACTTTC CASSQGWDQPGANVLTF
TRBD1 . TRBJ2-7 TRBV10-3 TGTGCCATCAGACCCGACAGGGGGAATTCCTACGAGCAGTACTTC CAIRPDRGNSYEQYF
. . TRBJ1-5 TRBV20-1 TGCAGTGCTAGAAGGCAGTCGAGCAATCAGCCCCAGCATTTT CSARRQSSNQPQHF
TRBD2 few TRBJ2-3 TRBV4-2 TGTGCCAGCAGCCAAGATGTAGCGGGGACCAGGGATACGCAGTATTTT CASSQDVAGTRDTQYF
. . TRBJ2-5 TRBV28 TGTGCCAGCAGTACTACCGGGGGGCGCGGGGAGACCCAGTACTTC CASSTTGGRGETQYF
. few TRBJ2-1 TRBV4-2 TGTGCCAGCAGCCAAGAGAGGGACCGAAATGGCGATGAGCAGTTCTTC CASSQERDRNGDEQFF
TRBD1 . TRBJ2-5 TRBV11-2 TGTGCCAGCAGCGCCGTTAACAGGGGGCGGCAAGAGACCCAGTACTTC CASSAVNRGRQETQYF
TRBD2 . TRBJ2-1 TRBV12-3/TRBV12-4 TGTGCCAGCAGTTTTCGGGGGACTACCTACAATGAGCAGTTCTTC CASSFRGTTYNEQFF
TRBD1 once TRBJ1-6 TRBV5-1 TGCGCCAGCAGCCGGACAGGACAGGGGTTAGGTGATTCACCCCTCCACTTT CASSRTGQGLGDSPLHF
TRBD1 . TRBJ2-7 TRBV10-1 TGCGCCAGCAGTGAGACAGGGACAGCCTACGAGCAGTACTTC CASSETGTAYEQYF
TRBD2 . TRBJ2-3 TRBV2 TGTGCCAGCAGTGAAGGGACTAGCGGGAGTTCGAGGAGATACGCGTATTTT CASSEGTSGSSRRYAYF
. . TRBJ2-5 TRBV27 TGTGCCAGCAGTTCGATACTCGACAGGTACCAAGAGACCCAGTACTTC CASSSILDRYQETQYF
TRBD2 . TRBJ2-7 TRBV7-8 TGTGCCAGCAGCGTATCGGGACTAGCCTACGAGCAGTACTTC CASSVSGLAYEQYF
TRBD1 few TRBJ1-2 TRBV12-3/TRBV12-4 TGTGCCAGCAGTTTAGGACAGGGGACCTACTATCGCTACACCTTC CASSLGQGTYYRYTF
. . TRBJ2-1 TRBV12-3/TRBV12-4 TGTGCCAGCAGTCCCCGTAGGGGACACAACAATGAGCAGTTCTTC CASSPRRGHNNEQFF
. . TRBJ2-1 TRBV24-1 TGTGCCACCAGTGATTCCACTAATGAGCAGTTCTTC CATSDSTNEQFF
. . TRBJ2-5 TRBV20-1 TGCAGTGCCAGTCCCGAGGAAATAGGGGAAGAGACCCAGTACTTC CSASPEEIGEETQYF
. many TRBJ2-7 TRBV3-1 TGTGCCAGCAGCCAAGATCCGTACGAGCAGTACTTC CASSQDPYEQYF
. . TRBJ2-5 TRBV15 TGTGCCACCAGCAGAACAGGAGCACAAGAGACCCAGTACTTC CATSRTGAQETQYF
TRBD1 . TRBJ1-1 TRBV12-3/TRBV12-4 TGTGCCAGCAGTTTAGGAGGGACAGGGAAAACTGAAGCTTTCTTT CASSLGGTGKTEAFF
. once TRBJ2-1 TRBV24-1 TGTGCCACCAGTGATTCCCAGCGGGAGCAGTTCTTC CATSDSQREQFF
. . TRBJ2-5 TRBV27 TGTGCCAGCAGTTCCAGGGTGGATGAGCAGTACTTC CASSSRVDEQYF
. . TRBJ1-5 TRBV6-6 TGTGCCAGCTCTTCACCAGGACTCGGGCAGCCCCAGCATTTT CASSSPGLGQPQHF
. . TRBJ2-7 TRBV12-3/TRBV12-4 TGTGCCAGCAGCTATGACGCCTCCTACGAGCAGTACTTC CASSYDASYEQYF
TRBD2 few TRBJ2-1 TRBV12-3/TRBV12-4 TGTGCCAGCAGTGATCCGGGACAGGGGACTAGCGGGAGGATCTTTGGGGAGCAGTTCTTC CASSDPGQGTSGRIFGEQFF
. . TRBJ2-3 TRBV10-3 TGTGCCATCAGTGACCTACAGGGTATAGGCACAGATACGCAGTATTTT CAISDLQGIGTDTQYF